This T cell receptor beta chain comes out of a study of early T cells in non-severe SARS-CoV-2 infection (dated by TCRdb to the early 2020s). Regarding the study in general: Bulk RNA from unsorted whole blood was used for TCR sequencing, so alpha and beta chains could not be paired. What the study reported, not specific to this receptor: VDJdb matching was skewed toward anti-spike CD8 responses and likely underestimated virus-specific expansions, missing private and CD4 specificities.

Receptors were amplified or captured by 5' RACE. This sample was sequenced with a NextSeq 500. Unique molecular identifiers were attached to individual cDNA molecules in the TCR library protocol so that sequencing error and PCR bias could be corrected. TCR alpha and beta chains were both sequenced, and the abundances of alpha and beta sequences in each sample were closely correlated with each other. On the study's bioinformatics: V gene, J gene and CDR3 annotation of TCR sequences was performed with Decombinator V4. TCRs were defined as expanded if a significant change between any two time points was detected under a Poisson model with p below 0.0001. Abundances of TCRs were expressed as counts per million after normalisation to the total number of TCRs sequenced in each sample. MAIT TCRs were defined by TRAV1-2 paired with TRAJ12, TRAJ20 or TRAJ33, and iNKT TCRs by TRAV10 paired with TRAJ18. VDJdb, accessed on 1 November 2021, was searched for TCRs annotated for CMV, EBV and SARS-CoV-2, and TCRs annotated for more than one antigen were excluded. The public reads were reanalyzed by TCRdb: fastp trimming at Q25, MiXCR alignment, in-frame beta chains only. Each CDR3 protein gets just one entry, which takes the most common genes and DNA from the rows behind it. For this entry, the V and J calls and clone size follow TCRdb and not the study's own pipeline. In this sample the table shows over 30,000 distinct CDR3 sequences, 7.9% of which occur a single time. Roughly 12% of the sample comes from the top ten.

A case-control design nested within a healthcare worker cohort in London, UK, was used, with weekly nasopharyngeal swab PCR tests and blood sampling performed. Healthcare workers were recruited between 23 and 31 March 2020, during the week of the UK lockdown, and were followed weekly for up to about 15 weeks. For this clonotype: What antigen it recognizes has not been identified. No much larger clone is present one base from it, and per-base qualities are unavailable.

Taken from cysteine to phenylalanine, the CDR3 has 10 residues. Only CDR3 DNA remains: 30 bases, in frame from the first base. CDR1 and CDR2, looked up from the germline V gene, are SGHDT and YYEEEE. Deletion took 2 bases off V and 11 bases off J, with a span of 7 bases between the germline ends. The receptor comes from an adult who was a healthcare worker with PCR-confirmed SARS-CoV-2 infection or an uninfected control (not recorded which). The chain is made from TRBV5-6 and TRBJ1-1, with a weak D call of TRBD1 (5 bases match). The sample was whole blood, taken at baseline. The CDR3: CASSFGGAFF. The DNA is TGTGCCAGCAGCTTTGGGGGTGCTTTCTTT.